The 16 T cell receptor beta chains listed next were all sequenced from one sample in a study of cytomegalovirus exposure and HLA in healthy donors. PCR was performed using 60 Vbeta and 13 Jbeta primers. TCRdb keeps only in-frame clones here, not all; method: immunoSEQ multiplex PCR. The sample lists about 52,000 clones; approximately 70% were seen once. The specimen sequenced was PBMCs. The source is a man between 18 and 35 years old in good health and CMV-seronegative.

The chain carries TRBV5-4 and TRBJ2-3; 10 nucleotides line up with TRBD2. The V and J ends lost 6 bases and 7 bases, in that order; junction bases with no gene match: 14. The CDR3 runs to 16 residues. Germline loops: CDR1 SGHNT, CDR2 YYREEE (reference sequence). The CDR3 reads CASTDLGVAGGNTQYF. CDR3 in DNA: TGTGCCAGCACCGACCTTGGTGTAGCGGGAGGCAATACGCAGTATTTT.

The chain is built from TRBV10-3 and TRBJ2-2; maybe TRBD1 (6 bases). Germline V CDR1 and CDR2: ENHRY, SYGVKD. CDR3 size: 15 residues. Trimming stripped 4 bases from V and 3 bases from J, with 12 bases between. The CDR3 DNA follows: TGTGCCATCAGTGGGGTGGACAGCGACACCGGGGAGCTGTTTTTT. Translating gives CAISGVDSDTGELFF.

This chain connects TRBV6-5 to TRBJ2-1; 11 bases fit TRBD2. V shed 4 bases and J 9 bases; nucleotides not matched to a gene: 8. The CDR3 is made up of 15 amino acids. Per germline, CDR1 MNHEY and CDR2 SVGAGI. The CDR3 region has the DNA TGTGCCAGCAGTTTTACTAGCGGGAGAAGGGGTGAGCAGTTCTTC. Residues: CASSFTSGRRGEQFF.

The CDR3 DNA reads TGTGCCAGCAGATGGGGGCAGGAGAGGTACTTC. This gives the protein CASRWGQERYF. The gene calls are TRBV6-6 and TRBJ2-7; D is possibly TRBD1 (6 bases). V was trimmed by 6 bases and J by 12 bases, leaving 15 bases between them. The CDR3 has 11 amino acids. Germline V CDR1 and CDR2: MNHNY, SVGAGI (reference sequence).

The sample holds a few counts of this clone. The V gene is TRBV2, the J gene TRBJ1-5, with 8 nucleotides matching TRBD1. The length of the CDR3 is 15 residues. From germline, CDR1 is SNHLY and CDR2 FYNNEI. V lost 4 bases and J lost 4; bases outside the gene matches: 6. CDR3: CASSAKTGENQPQHF. The CDR3 DNA reads TGTGCCAGCAGTGCGAAGACAGGGGAGAATCAGCCCCAGCATTTT.

This clone turned up a few times. This chain uses TRBV4-2 with TRBJ2-1, with TRBD2 matching over 7 bases. CDR1 and CDR2 (germline): LGHNA, YNFKEQ. With V trimmed by 4 bases and J by 6 bases, 18 bases remained unmatched. This CDR3 has 18 amino acids. CDR3 residues: CASSRQGAMAGARNEQFF. CDR3 DNA: TGTGCCAGCAGCCGCCAGGGAGCGATGGCGGGAGCACGCAATGAGCAGTTCTTC.

V and J are TRBV7-9 and TRBJ2-5, with D maybe TRBD1 (6 bases). Germline V CDR1 and CDR2: SEHNR, FQNEAQ (reference sequence). The length of the CDR3 is 17 residues. Trimming pared 5 bases from V and 0 bases from J, leaving 19 bases between. CDR3 DNA sequence: TGTGCCAGCAGCCTTGGACAGCCAGGGCCCGACCAAGAGACCCAGTACTTC. It specifies CASSLGQPGPDQETQYF.

The rearrangement links TRBV30 to TRBJ1-5; perhaps TRBD1 as D (6 bases). The CDR3 has 14 amino acids. Germline V gene sequence: CDR1 GTSNPN, CDR2 SVGIG (reference sequence). V lost 0 bases to trimming and J lost 5 bases, with 11 bases between them. For the CDR3, the DNA is TGTGCCTGGAGTGTAGTACAGGGCCATCAGCCCCAGCATTTT. Translating it yields CAWSVVQGHQPQHF.

The J gene is TRBJ2-7, the V gene TRBV20-1; a possible D gene is TRBD2 (5 bases). The CDR3 has 11 residues. CDR1 and CDR2 from the germline V gene are DFQATT and SNEGSKA (reference sequence). Trimming pared 6 bases from V and 6 bases from J, leaving 12 bases between. Written as DNA, the CDR3 is TGCAGTGCGCTGGGAGTCCCCGAGCAGTACTTC. This codes for CSALGVPEQYF.

The genes are TRBV4-1 and TRBJ1-5; TRBD1 matches 9 bases. The CDR3 contains 16 residues. After removal of 0 bases from V and 8 bases from J, the junction contained 8 bases not matched to a gene. The V gene's germline CDR1 is MGHRA and CDR2 YSYEKL. CDR3 loop: CASSQDGGDRVKPQHF. The CDR3 coding sequence is TGCGCCAGCAGCCAAGATGGGGGGGACAGGGTCAAGCCCCAGCATTTT.

The genes are TRBV6-1 and TRBJ2-7, with 7 bases fitting TRBD1. The germline V gene encodes CDR1 MNHNS and CDR2 SASEGT. The CDR3 spans 14 residues. J was trimmed by 2 bases and V by 4 bases; bases with no gene match: 5. The CDR3 DNA reads TGTGCCAGCAGTGTTGGGACAGCACCCTACGAGCAGTACTTC. This codes for CASSVGTAPYEQYF.

V usage is TRBV6-4 and J usage is TRBJ2-5, with 8 bases aligning to TRBD2. This CDR3 region has 18 residues. Trimming took 2 bases from V and 2 from J; bases not matched to a gene: 13. Germline CDR1 is MRHNA and CDR2 is SNTAGT. The CDR3 here is CASSDDSGDGGGQETQYF. CDR3 DNA: TGTGCCAGCAGTGACGATTCGGGAGACGGGGGGGGTCAAGAGACCCAGTACTTC.

The CDR3 loop is CASSYRQDSYEQYF. CDR3 coding DNA: TGTGCCAGCAGTTACCGGCAGGACTCCTACGAGCAGTACTTC. The chain employs TRBV6-5 and TRBJ2-7; no clear D. The CDR3 totals 14 residues. The germline V gene encodes CDR1 MNHEY and CDR2 SVGAGI. Trimming left V 2 bases short and J 0 bases short, with 8 bases between.

The chain employs TRBV2 and TRBJ1-1; 9 bases match TRBD1. Trimming removed 3 bases from V and 1 base from J; junction bases left unmatched: 0. Germline V gene sequence: CDR1 SNHLY, CDR2 FYNNEI. The CDR3 loop spans 14 amino acids. The CDR3: CASSEDRGNTEAFF. Written as DNA, the CDR3 is TGTGCCAGCAGTGAGGACAGGGGGAACACTGAAGCTTTCTTT.

This clone came up a few times. The V gene is TRBV7-9, the J gene TRBJ2-5; weak D call: TRBD1 (5 bases). CDR1 SEHNR and CDR2 FQNEAQ come from the germline V gene (reference sequence). The V end was cut by 5 bases, the J end by 4 bases, with 14 bases between. The CDR3 has 14 amino acids. The CDR3: CASSARTQVETQYF. The CDR3 region has the DNA TGTGCCAGCAGCGCTCGGACACAAGTAGAGACCCAGTACTTC.

Here the CDR3 reads CSVEGDRGPGANVLTF. The CDR3 DNA reads TGCAGCGTTGAGGGGGACAGGGGGCCTGGGGCCAACGTCCTGACTTTC. The genes are TRBV29-1 and TRBJ2-6, with TRBD1 matching 12 bases. The CDR3 runs 16 residues. Germline V gives CDR1 SQVTM, CDR2 ANQGSEA. V shed 3 bases, J shed 2 bases, and the junction held 2 bases outside the gene matches.